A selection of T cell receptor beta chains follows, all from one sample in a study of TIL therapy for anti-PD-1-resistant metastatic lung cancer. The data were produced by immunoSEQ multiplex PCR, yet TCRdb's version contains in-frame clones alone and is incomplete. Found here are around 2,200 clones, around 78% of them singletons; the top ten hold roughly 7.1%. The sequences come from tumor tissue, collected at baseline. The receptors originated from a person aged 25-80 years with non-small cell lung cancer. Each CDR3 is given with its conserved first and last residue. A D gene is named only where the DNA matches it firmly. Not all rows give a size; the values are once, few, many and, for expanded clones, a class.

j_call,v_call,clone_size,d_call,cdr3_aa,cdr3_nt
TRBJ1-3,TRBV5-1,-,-,CASSLGVNSGNTIYF,TGCGCCAGCAGCTTGGGGGTGAACTCTGGAAACACCATATATTTT
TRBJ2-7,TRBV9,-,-,CASSPTGALIYEQYF,TGTGCCAGCAGCCCGACCGGGGCCCTCATCTACGAGCAGTACTTC
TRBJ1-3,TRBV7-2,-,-,CASRPIRSSGNTIYF,TGTGCCAGCAGACCTATACGAAGCTCTGGAAACACCATATATTTT
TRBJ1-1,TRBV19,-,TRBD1,CASSIEVGDREDRKAFF,TGTGCCAGTAGTATAGAAGTAGGGGACAGGGAAGACCGAAAGGCTTTCTTT
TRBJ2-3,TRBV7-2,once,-,CASSFIRRDTQYF,TGTGCCAGCAGCTTTATCAGGCGGGATACGCAGTATTTT
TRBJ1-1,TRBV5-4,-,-,CASSPGNLGTEAFF,TGTGCCAGCAGCCCTGGGAATCTGGGGACTGAAGCTTTCTTT
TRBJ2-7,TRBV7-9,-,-,CASSLGGIYEQYF,TGTGCCAGCAGCTTAGGGGGCATCTACGAGCAGTACTTC
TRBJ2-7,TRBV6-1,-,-,CASSEAPGGVIEQYF,TGTGCCAGCAGTGAAGCACCGGGGGGCGTGATCGAGCAGTACTTC
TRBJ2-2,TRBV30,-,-,CTWSVSVTGELFF,TGTACCTGGAGTGTAAGCGTAACCGGGGAGCTGTTTTTT
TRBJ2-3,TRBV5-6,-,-,CASSLVSTDTQYF,TGTGCCAGCAGCTTGGTCAGCACAGATACGCAGTATTTT
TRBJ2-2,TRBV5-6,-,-,CASSYDRFLTGELFF,TGTGCCAGCAGCTACGACAGGTTTCTCACCGGGGAGCTGTTTTTT
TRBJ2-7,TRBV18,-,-,CASSPPGGGRSYEQYF,TGTGCCAGCTCACCACCTGGAGGGGGCCGCTCCTACGAGCAGTACTTC
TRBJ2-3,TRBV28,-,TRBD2,CASSFAGVGTDTQYF,TGTGCCAGCAGTTTTGCGGGAGTGGGCACAGATACGCAGTATTTT
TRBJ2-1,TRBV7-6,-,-,CASSLEDYRNEQFF,TGTGCCAGCAGCTTAGAGGACTATCGAAATGAGCAGTTCTTC
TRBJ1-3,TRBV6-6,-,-,CASSYPRGSSGNTIYF,TGTGCCAGCAGTTACCCACGGGGTAGCTCTGGAAACACCATATATTTT
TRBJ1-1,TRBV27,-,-,CASRLGGKNTEAFF,TGTGCCAGCAGGCTGGGGGGGAAAAACACTGAAGCTTTCTTT
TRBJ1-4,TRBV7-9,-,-,CASSPWTGTNEKLFF,TGTGCCAGCAGCCCCTGGACGGGAACTAATGAAAAACTGTTTTTT
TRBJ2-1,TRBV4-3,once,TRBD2,CASSQAGAGGREQFF,TGCGCCAGCAGCCAAGCGGGGGCGGGAGGGCGTGAGCAGTTCTTC
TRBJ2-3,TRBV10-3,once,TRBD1,CAISETGGSAGVRDTQYF,TGTGCCATCAGTGAGACAGGGGGCAGTGCGGGAGTACGCGATACGCAGTATTTT
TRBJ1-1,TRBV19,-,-,CASKTPGQDVTEAFF,TGTGCCAGTAAAACGCCGGGGCAGGATGTAACTGAAGCTTTCTTT
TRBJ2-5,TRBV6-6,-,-,CASSPSDGGGTQYF,TGTGCCAGCAGCCCTTCGGACGGTGGAGGGACCCAGTACTTC
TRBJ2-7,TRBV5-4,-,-,CASNLYRDEQYF,TGTGCCAGCAACTTATACAGGGACGAGCAGTACTTC
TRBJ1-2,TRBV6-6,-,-,CASSYVGGSGGYTF,TGTGCCAGCAGTTACGTTGGAGGGTCGGGCGGCTACACCTTC
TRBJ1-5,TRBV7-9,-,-,CASSSGRGVVDQPQHF,TGTGCCAGCAGCTCCGGGAGGGGGGTTGTGGATCAGCCCCAGCATTTT
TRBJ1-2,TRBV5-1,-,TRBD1,CASSLEGQVVRGYTF,TGCGCCAGCAGCTTGGAAGGACAGGTGGTGCGGGGCTACACCTTC
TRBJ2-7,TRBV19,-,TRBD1,CASSSGTGNNEQYF,TGTGCCAGTAGTTCCGGGACAGGTAATAACGAGCAGTACTTC
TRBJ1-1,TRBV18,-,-,CASSRTELNTEAFF,TGTGCCAGCTCGAGGACAGAATTGAACACTGAAGCTTTCTTT
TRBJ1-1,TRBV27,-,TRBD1,CASSSPGQDEAFF,TGTGCCAGCAGTTCCCCTGGACAGGATGAAGCTTTCTTT
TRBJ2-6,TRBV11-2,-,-,CASSAQLKQQSRANVLTF,TGTGCCAGCAGCGCTCAACTAAAGCAACAAAGTCGGGCCAACGTCCTGACTTTC
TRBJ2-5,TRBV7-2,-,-,CASSLDGGRQETQYF,TGTGCCAGCAGCTTAGACGGCGGCAGACAAGAGACCCAGTACTTC
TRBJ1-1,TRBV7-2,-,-,CASSLRGTEAFF,TGTGCCAGCAGCTTACGGGGTACGGAGGCTTTCTTT
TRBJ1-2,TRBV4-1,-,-,CASSQTTGNEGYTF,TGCGCCAGCAGCCAAACTACCGGGAATGAGGGCTACACCTTC
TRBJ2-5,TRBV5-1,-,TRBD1,CASSLVTRDSPQETQYF,TGCGCCAGCAGCTTGGTGACCCGGGACAGCCCCCAAGAGACCCAGTACTTC
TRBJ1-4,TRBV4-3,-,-,CASSPRGGVNEKLFF,TGCGCCAGCAGCCCCCGGGGAGGGGTTAATGAAAAACTGTTTTTT
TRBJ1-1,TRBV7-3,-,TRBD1,CASSSYGQALKAEAFF,TGTGCCAGCAGCTCTTACGGACAGGCTCTGAAGGCTGAAGCTTTCTTT
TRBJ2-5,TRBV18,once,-,CASSPPWGSGQETQYF,TGTGCCAGCTCACCACCGTGGGGCAGTGGGCAAGAGACCCAGTACTTC
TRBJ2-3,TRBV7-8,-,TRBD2,CASSFGLATTDTQYF,TGTGCCAGCAGCTTCGGACTAGCGACCACAGATACGCAGTATTTT
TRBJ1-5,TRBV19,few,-,CASSGPGLSNQPQHF,TGTGCCAGTAGCGGCCCCGGACTGAGCAATCAGCCCCAGCATTTT
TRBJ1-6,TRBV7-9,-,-,CASSLGVLNSPLHF,TGTGCCAGCAGCTTGGGCGTTTTAAATTCACCCCTCCACTTT
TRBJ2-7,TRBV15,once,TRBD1,CATSRGGQGGYEQYF,TGTGCCACCAGCAGAGGGGGACAGGGGGGATACGAGCAGTACTTC
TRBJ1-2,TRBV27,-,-,CASSFLGTSNYGYTF,TGTGCCAGCAGTTTTTTGGGTACCTCCAACTATGGCTACACCTTC
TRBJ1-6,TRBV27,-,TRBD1,CASRTTGTGGGNSPLHF,TGTGCCAGCAGAACTACCGGGACAGGGGGCGGGAACTCACCCCTCCACTTT
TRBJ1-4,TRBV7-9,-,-,CASSLARGRDEKLFF,TGTGCCAGCAGCTTAGCACGGGGGCGCGATGAAAAACTGTTTTTT
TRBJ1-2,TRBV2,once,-,CASRAGPEPYTF,TGTGCCAGCAGAGCCGGGCCGGAGCCCTACACCTTC
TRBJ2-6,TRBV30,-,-,CAWRAGGANVLTF,TGTGCCTGGAGGGCGGGTGGGGCCAACGTCCTGACTTTC
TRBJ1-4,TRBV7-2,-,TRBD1,CASSLRTGGENEKLFF,TGTGCCAGCAGCCTAAGGACAGGGGGTGAAAATGAAAAACTGTTTTTT
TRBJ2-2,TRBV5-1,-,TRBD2,CASREVAGNTGELFF,TGCGCCAGCAGAGAGGTAGCGGGGAACACCGGGGAGCTGTTTTTT
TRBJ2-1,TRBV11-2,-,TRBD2,CASSPTSGRAREQFF,TGTGCCAGCAGCCCGACTAGCGGGAGGGCCAGAGAGCAGTTCTTC
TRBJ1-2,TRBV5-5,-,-,CASSLVAGMDGYTF,TGTGCCAGCAGCTTGGTTGCGGGGATGGATGGCTACACCTTC
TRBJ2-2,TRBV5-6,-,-,CASSWGSRSTGELFF,TGTGCCAGCAGCTGGGGCAGCCGGTCCACCGGGGAGCTGTTTTTT
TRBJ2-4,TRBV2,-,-,CASYPRDFKNIQYF,TGTGCCAGCTACCCCCGGGACTTCAAAAACATTCAGTACTTC
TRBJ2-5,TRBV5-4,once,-,CASSFEETQYF,TGTGCCAGCAGCTTCGAGGAGACCCAGTACTTC